This record covers a single T cell receptor beta chain. The specificity of this receptor is unknown. No base quality information exists; no much larger clone differs at one position. TCR CDR3 regions were amplified from genomic DNA by multiplex PCR using the deep immunoSEQ assay. Extracted genomic DNA from each cell subset was distributed evenly across all wells of several immunoSEQ 96-well plates, and each plate was treated as a replicate. For sorted subsets, each replicate PCR was loaded with 200 ng genomic DNA, equivalent to 32,000 or so T cell genomes. The purified libraries were quantified using a Qubit 3.0 fluorometer, sized with a Bioanalyzer 2100, and then quantified again using the KAPA Library Quantification kit. A separate single-read 150-cycle Illumina NextSeq 550 flow cell was used to sequence each immunoSEQ 96-well plate. Turning to the authors' computational methods: The immunoSEQ output contained only junctional sequences without quality scores, so filtering could not match that applied to full-length reads. Sequences were annotated with PyIR, a Python wrapper for IgBLAST v1.9, using IMGT germline references to assign V/J genes and CDR3. Reads were removed for weak V/J assignments (E-value above 1e-6), missing CDR3, stop codons, out-of-frame junctions, or ambiguous translated residues. V3J clonotypes were defined by identical inferred V gene, J gene, and CDR3 amino acid sequence. Percentage overlap between repertoires was computed as shared unique clonotypes divided by the size of the smaller repertoire. Richness of each repertoire was evaluated using RTK rarefaction, the Chao1 estimator, and Recon v2.1 estimates of unobserved clonotypes. Generation probabilities for all TCRbeta clonotypes obtained by the gDNA method from several donors were computed using OLGA. The table was pulled from immuneACCESS by TCRdb, which kept in-frame rearrangements only. Such tables lose some clones; where checked, under half of the loss comes from unresolved V genes, and the rest has no known cause. V and J calls and clone size are copied from that table; D and trimming were computed from the DNA. The sample table contains 2 million to 2.5 million clones; only one count was recorded for approximately 94% of them. Over 0.1% of the sample lies in the top ten.

The donors were healthy, HIV-negative adults who had no recently reported acute infections or vaccinations. Only Caucasian adults living in Nashville, Tennessee, USA were represented among the donors. CD4+ T cells were enriched by magnetic negative selection; naive cells were then positively selected on CD45RA, and the negative fraction formed the memory subset. After blood collection by leukapheresis, PBMCs were isolated using Ficoll-Histopaque density gradient centrifugation and then cryopreserved in the vapor phase of liquid nitrogen. Analytical flow cytometry was used to check the purity and quantity of each magnetically sorted T cell population. Genomic DNA was isolated from every sorted fraction and measured by UV absorbance on a Nanodrop 2000c. The source of the sample is a study of shared clonotypes between healthy human individuals (dated by TCRdb to the early 2020s). General notes on the study: Three men and two women, aged 18 to 49 years, made up the cohort. For each donor, CD4 naive and CD4 memory were each run on three plates, CD8 naive on two plates, and CD8 memory on one plate. To estimate repertoire size and how much clonotype sharing occurs between individuals, the study deeply sequenced the blood TCR repertoires of several healthy adults. To increase sequencing depth and limit assay-specific biases, different laboratories used diverse techniques to prepare libraries and sequence TCR repertoires. Per donor, leukapheresis produced somewhere between about 0.85 and 9.5 billion PBMCs. Results and caveats for the whole study, not just this receptor: The small number of donors limited the genetic and exposure-history diversity represented. Pairwise subsampling led to the expectation that sequencing depth would affect the degree of clonotype sharing among donors. Roughly 5.2% of naive CD4, 3.5% of naive CD8, around 2.3% of memory CD4, and 0.4% of memory CD8 clonotypes were shared across several donors. Compared with non-shared clonotypes, the clonotypes found in all four sorted-subset donors had higher generation probabilities. Sampling was limited to blood, and TCR repertoires in tissue likely differ from TCR repertoires in blood. Estimated clonotype richness was generally larger for naive than for memory subsets. Even with the large sequencing depth, rarefaction of the sorted-subset datasets indicated that sequencing was incomplete.

At the junction V is shortened by 7 bases and J by 7 bases; bases outside the gene matches: 14. The CDR3 holds 16 amino acids from the cysteine to the phenylalanine. The only DNA kept is the CDR3, 48 bases in frame from the first base. In the germline V gene, CDR1 corresponds to MDHEN and CDR2 to SYDVKM. Sequences were obtained from naive CD4+ T cells sorted from blood. In light of the paper, this sample's cell subset or site label describes: CD45RA+ positively selected. The sequence derives from a man younger than 30 in good health. The chain joins TRBV28 to TRBJ2-5, with 11 central nucleotides matching TRBD2. The nucleotide sequence is TGTGCCAGCACCCAGAGTGGTCTAGCGGGGGGCATGACCCAGTACTTC. Translated, this is CASTQSGLAGGMTQYF.